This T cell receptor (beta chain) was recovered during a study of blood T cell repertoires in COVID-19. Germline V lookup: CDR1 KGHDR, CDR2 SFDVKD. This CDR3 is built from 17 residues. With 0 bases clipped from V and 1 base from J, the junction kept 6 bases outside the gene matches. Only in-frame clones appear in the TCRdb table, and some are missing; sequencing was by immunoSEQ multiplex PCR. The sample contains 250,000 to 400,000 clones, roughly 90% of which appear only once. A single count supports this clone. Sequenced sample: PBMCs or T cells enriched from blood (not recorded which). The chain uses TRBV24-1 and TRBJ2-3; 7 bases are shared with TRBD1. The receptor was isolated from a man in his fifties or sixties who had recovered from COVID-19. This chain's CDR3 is CATSDLRTGQGTDTQYF. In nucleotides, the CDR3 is TGTGCCACCAGTGATTTGCGAACAGGACAGGGCACAGATACGCAGTATTTT.